A selection of T cell receptor beta chains follows, all from one sample in a study of blood T cell repertoires in COVID-19. Assay: immunoSEQ multiplex PCR; the TCRdb copy retains only in-frame clones and omits some. The repertoire holds around 280,000 clones, with around nine tenths as singletons. Sample: peripheral blood. These receptors originate from a woman aged 25 to 39 with COVID-19, enrolled during active disease. The CDR3 runs from the conserved cysteine through the conserved F or W. The D gene is left open where the match is weak. Rows may omit the clone size; those that give it use once, few, many or a size class.

TRBV7-2	.	17	.	TRBJ2-5	CASSRLPGTQTGGTQYF	TGTGCCAGCAGCCGTCTTCCAGGGACACAAACGGGAGGGACCCAGTACTTC
TRBV7-6	TRBD1	15	.	TRBJ1-1	CASSFSPTGGTEAFF	TGTGCCAGCAGCTTTAGCCCAACAGGGGGAACTGAAGCTTTCTTT
TRBV19	TRBD1	14	.	TRBJ1-1	CASSPIGTVPEAFF	TGTGCCAGTAGCCCTATCGGGACAGTCCCTGAAGCTTTCTTT
TRBV5-4	TRBD2	14	.	TRBJ2-5	CASSPITSGETQYF	TGTGCCAGCAGCCCGATCACTAGCGGAGAGACCCAGTACTTC
TRBV29-1	TRBD2	13	once	TRBJ2-1	CSVLAGGPVEQFF	TGCAGCGTTCTAGCGGGGGGGCCGGTTGAGCAGTTCTTC
TRBV9	.	15	.	TRBJ2-1	CASSPRQVPGGEQFF	TGTGCCAGCAGCCCCAGACAGGTACCCGGCGGTGAGCAGTTCTTC
TRBV4-2	.	15	few	TRBJ2-7	CASSQGRGGGYEQYF	TGTGCCAGCAGCCAAGGGCGCGGGGGCGGATACGAGCAGTACTTC
TRBV7-2	TRBD2	14	.	TRBJ2-3	CASSPGLAADTQYF	TGTGCCAGCAGCCCCGGACTAGCGGCAGATACGCAGTATTTT
TRBV4-2	.	13	.	TRBJ1-2	CASSQAGSNGYTF	TGTGCCAGCAGCCAAGCGGGGTCCAATGGCTACACCTTC
TRBV4-1	TRBD2	19	.	TRBJ2-5	CASSPLIRGGYSTKETQYF	TGCGCCAGCAGCCCGCTAATCCGGGGGGGCTACTCTACAAAAGAGACCCAGTACTTC
TRBV12-1	.	14	once	TRBJ1-2	CASTPTGDRSGYTF	TGTGCCAGCACCCCGACAGGCGACCGCTCAGGCTACACCTTC
TRBV4-1	.	14	.	TRBJ1-2	CASSQGDNLYGYTF	TGCGCCAGCAGCCAAGGGGACAACCTCTATGGCTACACCTTC
TRBV6-5	TRBD1	13	.	TRBJ1-2	CASSWGQNYGYTF	TGTGCCAGCAGTTGGGGACAGAACTATGGCTACACCTTC
TRBV6-5	.	16	.	TRBJ1-1	CASSYSSGRSGTEAFF	TGTGCCAGCAGTTACTCATCAGGCCGGTCTGGCACTGAAGCTTTCTTT
TRBV28	TRBD1	15	.	TRBJ2-1	CASTRGGTGGNEQFF	TGTGCCAGCACTAGAGGCGGGACAGGGGGAAATGAGCAGTTCTTC
TRBV10-3	TRBD1	14	.	TRBJ2-1	CAISGTGGINEQFF	TGTGCCATCAGTGGGACAGGGGGCATCAATGAGCAGTTCTTC
TRBV3-1/TRBV3-2	TRBD1	14	.	TRBJ1-1	CASSQTGVSTEAFF	TGTGCCAGCAGCCAAACAGGGGTCTCCACTGAAGCTTTCTTT
TRBV11-3	TRBD2	15	.	TRBJ2-3	CASSSTSGGWDTQYF	TGTGCCAGCAGCTCAACTAGCGGGGGTTGGGATACGCAGTATTTT
TRBV10-2	TRBD1	11	.	TRBJ2-7	CASSDQGARYF	TGCGCCAGCAGTGACCAGGGGGCGCGATACTTC
TRBV11-3	.	15	.	TRBJ2-2	CASSLKGTNTGELFF	TGTGCCAGCAGCTTGAAGGGGACGAACACCGGGGAGCTGTTTTTT
TRBV11-2	TRBD1	14	.	TRBJ1-2	CASSSGQGSDGYTF	TGTGCCAGCAGCTCGGGACAGGGGTCCGATGGCTACACCTTC
TRBV7-9	TRBD1	14	.	TRBJ1-1	CASSSPDRGYEAFF	TGTGCCAGCAGCTCTCCGGACAGGGGATATGAAGCTTTCTTT
TRBV7-2	TRBD2	15	.	TRBJ2-7	CASSATSGGAYEQYF	TGTGCCAGCAGCGCTACTAGCGGGGGGGCCTACGAGCAGTACTTC
TRBV7-6	TRBD2	14	once	TRBJ2-7	CASSSGTSGGEQYF	TGTGCCAGCAGCTCCGGGACTAGCGGGGGCGAGCAGTACTTC
TRBV13	.	15	.	TRBJ1-5	CASSHKEYSNQPQHF	TGTGCCAGCAGCCACAAAGAATATAGCAATCAGCCCCAGCATTTT
TRBV7-8	.	15	.	TRBJ1-5	CASSPWAQGNQPQHF	TGTGCCAGCAGCCCCTGGGCACAAGGCAATCAGCCCCAGCATTTT
TRBV6-5	.	14	once	TRBJ1-2	CASSYLERDYGYTF	TGTGCCAGCAGTTACCTGGAGAGGGACTATGGCTACACCTTC
TRBV19	TRBD1	18	.	TRBJ1-1	CASSISQFPGQVNTEAFF	TGTGCCAGTAGTATCTCCCAATTTCCGGGACAGGTTAACACTGAAGCTTTCTTT
TRBV6-6	.	16	.	TRBJ2-5	CASSYSVADNEETQYF	TGTGCCAGCAGTTACTCGGTAGCGGACAATGAAGAGACCCAGTACTTC
TRBV20-1	.	17	.	TRBJ1-2	CSASRRSKLPANYGYTF	TGCAGTGCTAGTAGGCGGTCAAAGCTCCCAGCTAACTATGGCTACACCTTC
TRBV3-1/TRBV3-2	.	13	.	TRBJ1-2	CASSQSWQSGYTF	TGTGCCAGCAGCCAAAGTTGGCAGTCGGGCTACACCTTC
TRBV6-1	TRBD2	15	.	TRBJ2-7	CASSELAGSSYEQYF	TGTGCCAGCAGTGAACTAGCGGGGAGCTCCTACGAGCAGTACTTC
TRBV19	TRBD2	16	.	TRBJ2-1	CASSPYTSGVYNEQFF	TGTGCCAGTAGCCCTTATACTAGCGGGGTCTACAATGAGCAGTTCTTC
TRBV20-1	.	13	.	TRBJ1-6	CSASEQNYSPLHF	TGCAGTGCTAGTGAACAGAATTATTCACCCCTCCACTTT
TRBV7-6	.	13	few	TRBJ1-1	CASRYTPNTEAFF	TGTGCCAGCAGATATACTCCGAACACTGAAGCTTTCTTT
TRBV2	TRBD1	14	.	TRBJ1-1	CASRNRGENTEAFF	TGTGCCAGCAGAAACAGGGGAGAGAACACTGAAGCTTTCTTT
TRBV28	.	14	.	TRBJ1-1	CATREEGLFTEAFF	TGTGCCACCAGAGAGGAGGGGTTGTTCACTGAAGCTTTCTTT
TRBV18	TRBD1	18	.	TRBJ1-5	CASSPRVTGAGGNQPQHF	TGTGCCAGCTCACCACGGGTGACAGGGGCCGGGGGCAATCAGCCCCAGCATTTT
TRBV28	.	15	.	TRBJ1-1	CASSLAGRAAAEAFF	TGTGCCAGCAGTCTAGCAGGACGGGCTGCTGCTGAAGCTTTCTTT
TRBV28	TRBD2	15	once	TRBJ2-1	CASSLGGLARNEQFF	TGTGCCAGCAGTTTGGGGGGACTAGCGCGAAATGAGCAGTTCTTC
TRBV5-1	.	13	.	TRBJ1-1	CASSVTGTAEAFF	TGCGCCAGCAGCGTCACAGGGACGGCTGAAGCTTTCTTT
TRBV3-1/TRBV3-2	.	13	once	TRBJ1-2	CASTAVVGGGYTF	TGTGCCAGCACCGCCGTCGTTGGGGGGGGCTACACCTTC
TRBV5-1	.	13	.	TRBJ2-5	CASSLGVQETQYF	TGCGCCAGCAGCTTAGGGGTTCAAGAGACCCAGTACTTC
TRBV7-9	.	15	.	TRBJ2-3	CASSFSLGGTDTQYF	TGTGCCAGCAGCTTTTCTCTCGGGGGCACAGATACGCAGTATTTT
TRBV2	TRBD2	19	few	TRBJ2-1	CASRGGIGSVAGGLNEQFF	TGTGCCAGCAGGGGCGGAATAGGGTCTGTAGCGGGGGGCCTCAATGAGCAGTTCTTC
TRBV19	TRBD2	15	once	TRBJ2-7	CASSMGTSGGYEQYF	TGTGCCAGTAGTATGGGGACTAGCGGGGGTTACGAGCAGTACTTC
TRBV12-3/TRBV12-4	.	13	.	TRBJ2-7	CASSPTSSYEQYF	TGTGCCAGCAGTCCGACTAGCTCCTACGAGCAGTACTTC
TRBV5-1	.	15	.	TRBJ2-7	CASSLGLGATYEQYF	TGCGCCAGCAGCTTAGGGCTGGGGGCAACCTACGAGCAGTACTTC
TRBV5-1	TRBD1	14	.	TRBJ2-5	CASGQGGTQETQYF	TGCGCCAGCGGACAGGGGGGGACTCAAGAGACCCAGTACTTC
TRBV20-1	.	11	once	TRBJ2-1	CSAPIRGEQFF	TGCAGTGCCCCTATCCGGGGGGAGCAGTTCTTC
TRBV5-1	TRBD2	14	.	TRBJ2-7	CASSTTGTSDEQYF	TGCGCCAGCAGCACCACCGGGACTAGCGACGAGCAGTACTTC
TRBV6-5	.	14	.	TRBJ1-2	CASTAGVTNYGYTF	TGTGCCAGCACCGCGGGGGTGACTAACTATGGCTACACCTTC